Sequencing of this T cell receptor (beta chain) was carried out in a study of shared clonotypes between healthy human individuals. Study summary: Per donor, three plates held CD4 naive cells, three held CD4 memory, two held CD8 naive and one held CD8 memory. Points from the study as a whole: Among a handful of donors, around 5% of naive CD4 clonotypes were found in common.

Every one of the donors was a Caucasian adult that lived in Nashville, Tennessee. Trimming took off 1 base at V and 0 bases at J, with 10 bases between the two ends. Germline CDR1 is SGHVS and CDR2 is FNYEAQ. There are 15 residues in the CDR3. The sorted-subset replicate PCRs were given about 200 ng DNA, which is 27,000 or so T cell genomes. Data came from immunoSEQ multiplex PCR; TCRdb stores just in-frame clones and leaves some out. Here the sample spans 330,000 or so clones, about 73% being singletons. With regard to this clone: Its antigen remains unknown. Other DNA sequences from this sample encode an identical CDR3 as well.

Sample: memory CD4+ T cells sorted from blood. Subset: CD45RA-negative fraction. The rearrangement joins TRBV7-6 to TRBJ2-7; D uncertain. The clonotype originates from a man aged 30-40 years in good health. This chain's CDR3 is CASSLGTADSYEQYF. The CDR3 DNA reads TGTGCCAGCAGCTTAGGAACAGCAGACTCCTACGAGCAGTACTTC.